The 5 T cell receptor beta chains listed next were all sequenced from one sample in a study of cytomegalovirus exposure and HLA in healthy donors. Clones were read by immunoSEQ multiplex PCR, and TCRdb kept only the in-frame ones, dropping some. The sample lists approximately 150,000 clones; 80% to 85% were seen once. Source material: PBMCs. Receptors originate from a man aged 30 to 45 in good health and CMV-seropositive.

The J gene is TRBJ2-5, the V gene TRBV18, with TRBD1 as a possible D gene (5 bases). Looked up from germline, CDR1 is KGHSH and CDR2 is LQKENI. This CDR3 spans 15 amino acids. Trimming removed 0 bases from V and 4 bases from J, with 12 bases in between. CDR3 residues: CASSPPGVGAETQYF. As DNA, the CDR3 is TGTGCCAGCTCACCACCAGGGGTAGGGGCAGAGACCCAGTACTTC.

This clone was counted between two and nine times. The chain links TRBV29-1 to TRBJ1-2; D possibly corresponds to TRBD1 (5 bases). CDR1 is SQVTM, CDR2 ANQGSEA, per germline. Deletions cut 5 bases from V and 5 bases from J, with 12 bases between. There are 12 residues in the CDR3. CDR3 protein: CSVLSGQYGYTF. In DNA, the CDR3 is TGCAGCGTTTTAAGTGGACAATATGGCTACACCTTC. The variable domain in full, completed from reference TRBV29-1 and TRBJ1-2, reads SAVISQKPSRDICQRGTSLTIQCQVDSQVTMMFWYRQQPGQSLTLIATANQGSEATYESGFVIDKFPISRPNLTFSTLTVSNMSPEDSSIYLCSVLSGQYGYTFGSGTRLTVV.

The V and J genes are TRBV2 and TRBJ2-3; D perhaps matches TRBD2 (7 bases). With 5 bases removed from V and 0 bases from J, the gap between germline ends came to 12 bases. The CDR3 loop spans 15 amino acids. CDR1 and CDR2 (germline): SNHLY, FYNNEI. CDR3 residues: CASSPGGLSTDTQYF. In DNA, the CDR3 is TGTGCCAGCAGTCCGGGGGGCCTTAGCACAGATACGCAGTATTTT.

The chain joins TRBV9 to TRBJ1-1; 7 bases map to TRBD1. This CDR3 has 15 residues. Germline loops: CDR1 SGDLS, CDR2 YYNGEE. V was clipped by 2 bases and J by 3 bases; unmatched bases: 7. CDR3 region: CASSVLTGWDTEAFF. CDR3 sequence (DNA): TGTGCCAGCAGCGTCTTGACAGGGTGGGACACTGAAGCTTTCTTT.

The chain uses TRBV28 and TRBJ2-7; D may be TRBD2 (6 bases). The germline V and J ends were trimmed by 3 bases and 6 bases, with 9 bases remaining between them. This CDR3 comprises 12 residues. The germline gives CDR1 MDHEN, CDR2 SYDVKM. CDR3 sequence reads: CASSFTSSEQYF. CDR3 in DNA: TGTGCCAGCAGTTTCACTAGCTCCGAGCAGTACTTC.